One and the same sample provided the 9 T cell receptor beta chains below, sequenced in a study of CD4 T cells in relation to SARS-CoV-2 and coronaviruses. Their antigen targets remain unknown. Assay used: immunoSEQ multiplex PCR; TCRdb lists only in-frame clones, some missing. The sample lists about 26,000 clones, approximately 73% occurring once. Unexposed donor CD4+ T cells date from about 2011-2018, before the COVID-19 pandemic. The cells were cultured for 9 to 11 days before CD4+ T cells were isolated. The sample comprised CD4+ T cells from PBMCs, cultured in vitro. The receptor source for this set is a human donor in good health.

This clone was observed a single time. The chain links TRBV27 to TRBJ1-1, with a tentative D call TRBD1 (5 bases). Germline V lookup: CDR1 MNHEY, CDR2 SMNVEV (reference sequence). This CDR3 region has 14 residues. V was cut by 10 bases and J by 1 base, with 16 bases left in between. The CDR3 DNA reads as TGTGCCATCTATGGTCACACAGGGAACACTGAAGCTTTCTTT. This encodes CAIYGHTGNTEAFF.

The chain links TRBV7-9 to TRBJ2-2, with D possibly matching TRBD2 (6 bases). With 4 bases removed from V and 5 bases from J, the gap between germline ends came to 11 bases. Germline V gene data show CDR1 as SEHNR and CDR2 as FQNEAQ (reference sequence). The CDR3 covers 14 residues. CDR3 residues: CASSSLRGTGELFF. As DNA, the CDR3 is TGTGCCAGCAGCTCCCTCCGGGGGACCGGGGAGCTGTTTTTT.

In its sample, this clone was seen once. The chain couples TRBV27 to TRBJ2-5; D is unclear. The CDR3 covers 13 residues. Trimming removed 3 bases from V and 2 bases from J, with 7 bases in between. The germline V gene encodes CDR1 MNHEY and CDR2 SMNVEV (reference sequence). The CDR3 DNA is TGTGCCAGCAGTTTCGTTGGTCAAGAGACCCAGTACTTC. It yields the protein CASSFVGQETQYF.

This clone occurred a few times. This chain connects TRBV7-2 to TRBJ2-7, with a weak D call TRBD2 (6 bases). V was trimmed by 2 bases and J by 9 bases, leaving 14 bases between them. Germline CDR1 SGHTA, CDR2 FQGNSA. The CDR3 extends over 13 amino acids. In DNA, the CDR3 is TGTGCCAGCAGCTTACCGGGACTCCCAATGCAGTACTTC. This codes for CASSLPGLPMQYF. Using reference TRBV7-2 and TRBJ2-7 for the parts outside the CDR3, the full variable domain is GAGVSQSPSNKVTEKGKDVELRCDPISGHTALYWYRQSLGQGLEFLIYFQGNSAPDKSGLPSDRFSAERTGGSVSTLTIQRTQQEDSAVYLCASSLPGLPMQYFGPGTRLTVT.

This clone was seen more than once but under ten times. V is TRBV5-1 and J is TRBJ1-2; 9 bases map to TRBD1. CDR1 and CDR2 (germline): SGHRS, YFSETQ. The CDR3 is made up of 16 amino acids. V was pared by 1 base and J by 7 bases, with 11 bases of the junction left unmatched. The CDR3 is CASSLSARQGGAGYTF. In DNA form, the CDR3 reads TGCGCCAGCAGCTTGTCCGCGAGACAGGGGGGAGCTGGCTACACCTTC.

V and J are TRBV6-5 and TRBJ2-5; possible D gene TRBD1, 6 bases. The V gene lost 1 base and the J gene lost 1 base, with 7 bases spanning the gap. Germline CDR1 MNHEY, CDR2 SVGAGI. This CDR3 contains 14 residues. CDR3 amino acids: CASSYLDSQETQYF. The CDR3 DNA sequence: TGTGCCAGCAGTTACTTGGACAGCCAAGAGACCCAGTACTTC.

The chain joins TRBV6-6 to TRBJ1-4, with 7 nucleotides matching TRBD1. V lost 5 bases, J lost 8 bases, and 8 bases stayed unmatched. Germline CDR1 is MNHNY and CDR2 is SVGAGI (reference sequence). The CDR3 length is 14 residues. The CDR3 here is CASSHDRAGEKLFF. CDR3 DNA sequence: TGTGCCAGCAGTCACGACAGGGCGGGGGAAAAACTGTTTTTT.

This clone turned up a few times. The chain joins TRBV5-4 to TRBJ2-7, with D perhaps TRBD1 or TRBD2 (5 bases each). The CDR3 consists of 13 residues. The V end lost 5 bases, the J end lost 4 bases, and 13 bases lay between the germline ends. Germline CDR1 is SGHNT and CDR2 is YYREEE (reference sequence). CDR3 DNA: TGTGCCAGCAGGAGGGGTCTCGGTTACGAGCAGTACTTC. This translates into CASRRGLGYEQYF.

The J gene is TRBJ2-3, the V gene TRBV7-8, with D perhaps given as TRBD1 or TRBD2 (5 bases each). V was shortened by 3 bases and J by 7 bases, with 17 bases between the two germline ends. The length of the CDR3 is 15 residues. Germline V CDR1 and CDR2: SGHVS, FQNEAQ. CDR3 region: CASSFSGPNTNTQYF. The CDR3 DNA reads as TGTGCCAGCAGCTTCTCGGGACCGAACACCAATACGCAGTATTTT.